Each of the 8 T cell receptor beta chains below was sequenced from the same sample in a study of blood T cell repertoires in COVID-19. The protocol was immunoSEQ multiplex PCR, while the TCRdb copy is restricted to in-frame clones and leaves out a portion. The table shows about 250,000 clones, with 80% to 85% occurring only once. The sequencing input was PBMCs or T cells enriched from blood (not recorded which). The receptor set was obtained from a man aged 45-65 years who had recovered from COVID-19.

The chain carries TRBV9 and TRBJ2-2; possibly TRBD1 for D (6 bases). Germline V gene data show CDR1 as SGDLS and CDR2 as YYNGEE. V was cut by 0 bases and J by 2 bases, with 8 bases left in between. The CDR3 has 15 amino acids. The CDR3 DNA reads TGTGCCAGCAGCGTAGAGGACAGAAACACCGGGGAGCTGTTTTTT. Protein sequence: CASSVEDRNTGELFF.

The chain uses TRBV6-2 or TRBV6-3 and TRBJ1-1; no firm D call. The germline V and J ends were trimmed by 5 bases and 5 bases, with 6 bases remaining between them. Germline-derived CDR1 and CDR2 are MNHEY and SVGEGT. CDR3 length: 11 residues. In DNA form, the CDR3 reads TGTGCCAGCAGTGACATAACTGAAGCTTTCTTT. It specifies CASSDITEAFF.

The J gene is TRBJ1-5, the V gene TRBV24-1; D ambiguous. CDR3 size: 14 residues. From germline, CDR1 is KGHDR and CDR2 SFDVKD. Trimming removed 3 bases from V and 8 bases from J, with 13 bases in between. CDR3 sequence: CATSDREADKPQHF. CDR3 DNA: TGTGCCACCAGTGATAGGGAGGCGGATAAGCCCCAGCATTTT.

The V call is TRBV5-6, the J call TRBJ2-7; D may be TRBD1 (5 bases). Germline CDR1 reads SGHDT; CDR2 reads YYEEEE. There are 12 residues in the CDR3. The V and J ends lost 8 bases and 2 bases respectively, with 11 bases between them. DNA for the CDR3: TGTGCCAGTAGGACAAATACCTACGAGCAGTACTTC. It yields the protein CASRTNTYEQYF.

V and J are TRBV27 and TRBJ2-7, with 7 positions matching TRBD1. The CDR3 loop spans 14 amino acids. The trim removed 4 bases at V and 0 bases at J, leaving 3 bases unmatched. Germline loops: CDR1 MNHEY, CDR2 SMNVEV (reference sequence). CDR3 sequence: CASSYRGFSYEQYF. The CDR3 coding sequence is TGTGCCAGCAGTTACAGGGGATTCTCCTACGAGCAGTACTTC.

The chain is built from TRBV9 and TRBJ2-4; possibly TRBD1 for D (6 bases). This CDR3 has 14 amino acids. V shed 3 bases and J shed 8 bases, with 15 bases lying between them. The germline V gene encodes CDR1 SGDLS and CDR2 YYNGEE. The DNA of the CDR3 is TGTGCCAGCAGCGCAACACAGGGAATGGACATTCAGTACTTC. Translated: CASSATQGMDIQYF.

The rearrangement links TRBV5-1 to TRBJ2-7, with 8 bases lining up with TRBD1. Unmatched junction bases numbered 6, after V lost 0 bases and J lost 4 bases. The CDR3 totals 15 residues. Germline V gene sequence: CDR1 SGHRS, CDR2 YFSETQ. The CDR3 bases are TGCGCCAGCAGCTTGGTGACAGGGGATAGGTACGAGCAGTACTTC. Its translation: CASSLVTGDRYEQYF.

The chain couples TRBV5-1 to TRBJ1-4, with 7 bases that match TRBD1. Trimming removed 4 bases from V and 4 bases from J; junction bases left unmatched: 7. The CDR3 totals 15 residues. From germline, CDR1 is SGHRS and CDR2 YFSETQ. The chain's CDR3 is CASSPRQGSNEKLFF. CDR3 coding DNA: TGCGCCAGCAGCCCCCGACAGGGAAGTAATGAAAAACTGTTTTTT. Looking up the rest from reference TRBV5-1 and TRBJ1-4 gives the full variable domain: KAGVTQTPRYLIKTRGQQVTLSCSPISGHRSVSWYQQTPGQGLQFLFEYFSETQRNKGNFPGRFSGRQFSNSRSEMNVSTLELGDSALYLCASSPRQGSNEKLFFGSGTQLSVL.